This T cell receptor beta chain was observed in a study of T-cell reconstitution after alpha-beta-depleted transplantation in children. Construction of the TCRbeta library involved unique molecular identifiers. TCRdb independently ran MiXCR on the PCR reads; one entry per CDR3 protein. The data hold about 980,000 distinct CDR3 sequences, with roughly 31% observed a single time. Findings and caveats of the study: Several hundred graft clones that had expanded were reportedly the source of alpha-beta T cells about two months after transplant. T cells produced anew were the main source of T-cell counts and diversity one year after transplant. At day 60, the high TCRbeta diversity found in some patients originated from recipient T cells and thymic progenitors that had survived.

Notes on this clonotype: Its antigen is currently unknown.

The germline V gene encodes CDR1 SGHTA and CDR2 FQGTGA. V dropped 2 bases and J dropped 2; count of bases not matched to a gene: 8. There are 17 residues in the CDR3. The chain couples TRBV7-3 to TRBJ2-2; TRBD2 agrees at 7 bases. Source: PBMCs, mostly from graft donor cells, taken 360 days after TCRalphabeta/CD19-depleted stem cell transplant. The clonotype originates from a boy younger than two who had a stem cell transplant for SCID, so the T cells may come from the graft donor. The CDR3 nucleotides are TGTGCCAGCAGCTTACTTCCCCGGGGGGTTAACACCGGGGAGCTGTTTTTT. It specifies CASSLLPRGVNTGELFF.